This entry concerns a single TCR beta chain. Antigen unknown. The CDR3 loop spans 15 amino acids. The junction had 10 bases not matched to a gene; V was cut back by 3 bases and J by 7 bases. Germline V gives CDR1 LGHNA, CDR2 YNFKEQ. The data were taken from a study of shared clonotypes between healthy human individuals. Method: immunoSEQ multiplex PCR; TCRdb's copy keeps in-frame clones and lacks some. This table has 900,000 to 1,200,000 clones, approximately 80% appearing once. Whole-study results and caveats: Estimated richness values were generally larger in naive subsets than in memory subsets. Clonotype sharing across several donors was observed for about 5.5% of naive CD4 clonotypes.

There were no recent acute infections or vaccinations among the donors, who were healthy HIV-negative adults. Subsets obtained from CD4+ cells comprised CD45RA+ naive and CD45RA-negative memory cells. Material for sequencing was memory CD4+ T cells from PBMCs. Stated subset: CD45RA-negative fraction. This sequence joins TRBV4-2 and TRBJ2-7, with 9 bases matching TRBD1. The receptor's source is a man aged 18 to 29 in good health. Some clones in this sample may be carry-over from other donors' samples. The CDR3 DNA reads as TGTGCCAGCAGCCAGCCCGGGACAGGGTCGAGAGAGCAGTACTTC. Its translation: CASSQPGTGSREQYF.